These 5 T cell receptor beta chains were sequenced from one sample in a study of blood T cells in healthy people across ages. PCR was performed a second time for 7 to 11 cycles using a sample-barcoded 5' primer and a J-beta primer mix. TCRdb re-derived calls from the 5' RACE reads in MiXCR, one entry per CDR3 protein. The profile shows 650,000 to 1,000,000 distinct CDR3 sequences, approximately 35% of them singletons. The sequenced sample consisted of blood. Every receptor here comes from a man between 18 and 35 years old in good health.

On this clonotype itself: This may come from a read error, since a much larger clone is one base off. The chain's CDR3 is CAWSAQSSYGYTF. CDR3 nucleotide sequence: TGTGCCTGGAGTGCGCAGTCTAGCTATGGCTACACCTTC. The chain carries TRBV30 and TRBJ1-2; D uncertain. Trimming shortened V by 1 base and J by 4 bases, and 10 bases separated the two germline ends. CDR1 and CDR2 from the germline V gene are GTSNPN and SVGIG (reference sequence). The CDR3 contains 13 residues.

Details on this clonotype: A junction boundary mismatches the germline segment, possibly from a read error. The V gene is TRBV9, the J gene TRBJ2-1; D unresolved. Germline loops: CDR1 SGDLS, CDR2 YYNGEE. The CDR3 runs to 15 residues. CDR3 sequence: CASIVAGSSYNEQFF. Written as DNA, the CDR3 is TGTGCCAGCATCGTAGCCGGAAGCTCCTACAATGAGCAGTTCTTC. The full variable domain, with the rest looked up from reference TRBV9 and TRBJ2-1, is DSGVTQTPKHLITATGQRVTLRCSPRSGDLSVYWYQQSLDQGLQFLIQYYNGEERAKGNILERFSAQQFPDLHSELNLSSLELGDSALYFCASIVAGSSYNEQFFGPGTRLTVL.

V gene TRBV7-3 combines with J gene TRBJ2-5, with D perhaps TRBD1 (5 bases). This CDR3 has 15 amino acids. Germline loops: CDR1 SGHTA, CDR2 FQGTGA. V lost 2 bases, J lost 2 bases, and 12 bases lay in between. CDR3 DNA sequence: TGTGCCAGCAGCTTATTAAAGACAGAACAAGAGACCCAGTACTTC. It specifies CASSLLKTEQETQYF.

There are a few counts of this clonotype. This chain links TRBV15 with TRBJ1-5, with 10 bases that match TRBD1. The CDR3 extends over 14 amino acids. V trimming: 4 bases; J trimming: 5 bases; junction bases outside the gene matches: 2. In germline, CDR1 is LNHNV, CDR2 YYDKDF (reference sequence). In DNA, the CDR3 is TGTGCCACCAGCATCGGACAGGGGGATCAGCCCCAGCATTTT. It encodes CATSIGQGDQPQHF. Full variable domain (missing parts from reference TRBV15 and TRBJ1-5): DAMVIQNPRYQVTQFGKPVTLSCSQTLNHNVMYWYQQKSSQAPKLLFHYYDKDFNNEADTPDNFQSRRPNTSFCFLDIRSPGLGDTAMYLCATSIGQGDQPQHFGDGTRLSIL.

The chain carries TRBV7-9 and TRBJ2-5; 12 nucleotides match TRBD2. Germline V CDR1 and CDR2: SEHNR, FQNEAQ (reference sequence). There are 17 residues in the CDR3. V lost 4 bases and J lost 11; bases outside the gene matches: 17. This CDR3 reads CASSSEESSGGDNEQYF. The CDR3, as DNA: TGTGCCAGCAGCTCAGAAGAGTCTAGCGGGGGGGACAATGAGCAGTACTTC.